The next 18 T cell receptor beta chains were all read from a single sample in a study of Ad26.COV2.S vaccination and SARS-CoV-2 variants. Treatment specified: some 19 received Ad26.COV2.S at low or high dose, single or two shots; 5 received placebo; per-sample allocation not given. On day 63 after the first injection, vaccine and placebo recipients gave samples. Profiling relied on immunoSEQ multiplex PCR, and the TCRdb table lists in-frame clones only, not all of them. The sample lists roughly 380,000 clones, roughly 84% occurring once. This sample comprised peripheral blood, obtained in a trial of Ad26.COV2.S vaccine versus placebo. The receptors were sampled from a person aged 18-65 years who received the Ad26.COV2.S COVID-19 vaccine or a placebo.

This chain links TRBV7-2 with TRBJ2-1; weak D call: TRBD2 (6 bases). Germline lookup yields CDR1 SGHTA and CDR2 FQGNSA. The CDR3 covers 14 residues. Trimming cost V 1 base and J 7 bases, with 11 bases left between them. CDR3 sequence (DNA): TGTGCCAGCAGCTTAGTAGGGACTCAGAATGAGCAGTTCTTC. Amino acid sequence: CASSLVGTQNEQFF. Full variable domain (rest looked up from reference TRBV7-2 and TRBJ2-1): GAGVSQSPSNKVTEKGKDVELRCDPISGHTALYWYRQSLGQGLEFLIYFQGNSAPDKSGLPSDRFSAERTGGSVSTLTIQRTQQEDSAVYLCASSLVGTQNEQFFGPGTRLTVL.

The count of this clone is one. The chain has TRBV10-3 and TRBJ2-3; D is uncertain. Between the trimmed V and J ends, which lost 0 bases and 0 bases, there was a span of 4 bases. The germline V gene encodes CDR1 ENHRY and CDR2 SYGVKD. The CDR3 loop spans 14 amino acids. The CDR3 loop reads CAISESLSTDTQYF. Here the CDR3 DNA reads TGTGCCATCAGTGAGTCCTTGAGCACAGATACGCAGTATTTT.

This chain uses TRBV9 with TRBJ2-5; TRBD2 matches 9 bases. The V segment lost 4 bases and the J segment 5 bases; nucleotides outside the gene matches: 12. The CDR3 is made up of 16 amino acids. Germline-derived CDR1 and CDR2 are SGDLS and YYNGEE. This CDR3 is CASSTGGGGAWETQYF. Here the CDR3 DNA reads TGTGCCAGCAGCACCGGAGGCGGGGGGGCCTGGGAGACCCAGTACTTC. Looking up the rest from reference TRBV9 and TRBJ2-5 gives the full variable domain: DSGVTQTPKHLITATGQRVTLRCSPRSGDLSVYWYQQSLDQGLQFLIQYYNGEERAKGNILERFSAQQFPDLHSELNLSSLELGDSALYFCASSTGGGGAWETQYFGPGTRLLVL.

The chain couples TRBV11-2 to TRBJ2-3; the D gene is possibly TRBD2 (7 bases). V gave up 10 bases and J gave up 0 bases, with 17 bases separating them. CDR3 length: 15 amino acids. Germline V gene data show CDR1 as SGHAT and CDR2 as FQNNGV. DNA of the CDR3: TGTGCCACCTCCCTCGAGGGGGGGAGCACAGATACGCAGTATTTT. Its translation is CATSLEGGSTDTQYF.

This rearrangement joins TRBV5-4 to TRBJ1-2, with a weak D call TRBD1 (6 bases). The V and J ends lost 0 bases and 13 bases respectively, with 13 bases between them. There are 12 residues in the CDR3. Germline lookup yields CDR1 SGHNT and CDR2 YYREEE (reference sequence). CDR3 nucleotides: TGTGCCAGCAGCTTGGCAACACAGGGTGTCACCTTC. This gives the protein CASSLATQGVTF.

CDR3 coding DNA: TGTGCCAGCAGCTTAGGGTTTCGCGAGCAGTACTTC. Translated: CASSLGFREQYF. The chain combines TRBV13 with TRBJ2-7; D call uncertain. Between the trimmed V and J ends, which lost 0 bases and 6 bases, there was a span of 6 bases. The CDR3 has 12 amino acids. Germline CDR1 PRHDT, CDR2 FYEKMQ (reference sequence).

This chain links TRBV2 with TRBJ1-2; D remains unclear. The CDR3 consists of 11 residues. Germline loops: CDR1 SNHLY, CDR2 FYNNEI. Trimming removed 7 bases from V and 6 bases from J, with 9 bases in between. The CDR3 DNA reads TGTGCCAGCATGCGGGAGGATGGCTACACCTTC. Its translation: CASMREDGYTF.

The chain uses TRBV9 and TRBJ2-1, with TRBD2 identical over 10 bases. The V segment lost 3 bases and the J segment 3 bases; nucleotides outside the gene matches: 3. Germline-derived CDR1 and CDR2 are SGDLS and YYNGEE. The CDR3 covers 15 residues. The CDR3: CASSAAGGLYNEQFF. CDR3 sequence (DNA): TGTGCCAGCAGCGCAGCGGGGGGGCTCTACAATGAGCAGTTCTTC.

This clone came up once. V usage is TRBV9 and J usage is TRBJ1-2; D not certain. V gave up 0 bases and J gave up 8 bases, with 14 bases separating them. The V gene's germline CDR1 is SGDLS and CDR2 YYNGEE. The CDR3 spans 14 residues. DNA for the CDR3: TGTGCCAGCAGCGTAGACGGGGTCTTAGGGGGCTACACCTTC. Translating gives CASSVDGVLGGYTF. Full variable domain (missing parts from reference TRBV9 and TRBJ1-2): DSGVTQTPKHLITATGQRVTLRCSPRSGDLSVYWYQQSLDQGLQFLIQYYNGEERAKGNILERFSAQQFPDLHSELNLSSLELGDSALYFCASSVDGVLGGYTFGSGTRLTVV.

A single count supports this clone. This chain connects TRBV5-1 to TRBJ1-1; the D gene is possibly TRBD1 (6 bases). Deletions cut 3 bases from V and 0 bases from J, with 6 bases between. The CDR3 totals 13 residues. Germline V gene sequence: CDR1 SGHRS, CDR2 YFSETQ. The CDR3 loop is CASSSGVNTEAFF. Here the CDR3 DNA reads TGCGCCAGCAGCTCAGGGGTGAACACTGAAGCTTTCTTT.

The V call is TRBV18, the J call TRBJ2-7; D not certain. From germline, CDR1 is KGHSH and CDR2 LQKENI. CDR3 length equals 13 residues. V was clipped by 2 bases and J by 7 bases, with 12 bases between them. The CDR3, as DNA: TGTGCCAGCTCACCAAATGCACCATCGGAGCAGTACTTC. Encoded protein: CASSPNAPSEQYF.

Notes on this clone: At one end, the junction sequence differs from germline, possibly due to a read error. This chain uses TRBV7-7 with TRBJ2-1; TRBD2 aligns across 10 bases. This CDR3 contains 15 residues. Germline V CDR1 and CDR2: SSHAT, FNYEAQ (reference sequence). CDR3 nucleotides: TGTGCTAGCAGCCCAAGCGGGGGGGCCTACAATGAGCAGTTCTTC. Protein sequence: CASSPSGGAYNEQFF.

V usage is TRBV7-2 and J usage is TRBJ2-2; 9 positions agree with TRBD2. Germline V gene data show CDR1 as SGHTA and CDR2 as FQGNSA. CDR3 size: 15 residues. J lost 8 bases, V lost 3 bases, and 7 bases had no gene match. The CDR3 sequence is CASSFLAGAGGELFF. CDR3 DNA sequence: TGTGCCAGCAGCTTCTTAGCGGGGGCCGGGGGGGAGCTGTTTTTT.

The chain employs TRBV9 and TRBJ1-1; weak D call: TRBD1 (5 bases). The germline V gene encodes CDR1 SGDLS and CDR2 YYNGEE. The CDR3 totals 15 residues. V was cut by 4 bases and J by 5 bases, with 18 bases left in between. The CDR3 nucleotides read TGTGCCAGCAGCCCCTCGCCAGGGATGAGAACTGAAGCTTTCTTT. Protein sequence: CASSPSPGMRTEAFF.

The chain links TRBV2 to TRBJ2-7, with D perhaps TRBD2 (6 bases). The germline CDR1 and CDR2 sequences are SNHLY and FYNNEI. The ends were cut back, 6 bases at V and 0 bases at J, with 15 bases in the middle. CDR3 size: 15 residues. CDR3 DNA sequence: TGTGCCAGCAGCGAGTGGGGGGTCAGCTCCTACGAGCAGTACTTC. It encodes CASSEWGVSSYEQYF.

Points on this clone: Other DNA sequences from this sample encode an identical CDR3 as well. This chain links TRBV30 with TRBJ1-5; D is undetermined. The CDR3 extends over 13 amino acids. The V gene lost 0 bases and the J gene lost 4 bases, with 7 bases spanning the gap. The V gene's germline CDR1 is GTSNPN and CDR2 SVGIG (reference sequence). This CDR3 is CAWSVRENQPQHF. In nucleotides, the CDR3 is TGTGCCTGGAGTGTAAGGGAAAATCAGCCCCAGCATTTT.

This rearrangement joins TRBV11-2 to TRBJ2-1; perhaps TRBD1 as D (6 bases). The V and J ends lost 1 base and 5 bases respectively, with 9 bases between them. Germline lookup yields CDR1 SGHAT and CDR2 FQNNGV. The CDR3 has 14 residues. The DNA for the CDR3 is TGTGCCAGCAGCTTAGGGGGGCTACACAATGAGCAGTTCTTC. This encodes CASSLGGLHNEQFF.

This clone was observed a single time. This sequence joins TRBV2 and TRBJ1-5; 10 nucleotides line up with TRBD1. CDR3 length: 16 residues. The germline CDR1 and CDR2 sequences are SNHLY and FYNNEI. V dropped 4 bases and J dropped 0; count of bases not matched to a gene: 3. The CDR3 region is CASSGQGAGSNQPQHF. The CDR3 DNA follows: TGTGCCAGCAGTGGACAGGGGGCAGGTAGCAATCAGCCCCAGCATTTT.